One and the same sample provided the 13 T cell receptor beta chains below, sequenced in a study of chemoradiotherapy in HPV16-positive cancers. The repertoire was sequenced with immunoSEQ multiplex PCR; TCRdb's copy has only in-frame clones and lacks some. Of 30,000 to 35,000 clones listed, approximately 86% are singletons. The starting material was blood, obtained from a patient who underwent chemoradiotherapy. The source is a human donor with HPV-associated anogenital cancer.

The gene calls are TRBV7-6 and TRBJ2-7; 9 bases map to TRBD1. CDR3 length: 15 amino acids. Germline CDR1 reads SGHVS; CDR2 reads FNYEAQ. V dropped 5 bases and J dropped 0; count of bases not matched to a gene: 5. The DNA of the CDR3 is TGTGCCAGCAGCCTACAGGGGGCGGTCTCCTACGAGCAGTACTTC. Its translation: CASSLQGAVSYEQYF. Full variable domain (missing parts from reference TRBV7-6 and TRBJ2-7): GAGVSQSPRYKVTKRGQDVALRCDPISGHVSLYWYRQALGQGPEFLTYFNYEAQQDKSGLPNDRFSAERPEGSISTLTIQRTEQRDSAMYRCASSLQGAVSYEQYFGPGTRLTVT.

This sequence joins TRBV4-1 and TRBJ1-1; 9 bases are shared with TRBD1. The germline gives CDR1 MGHRA, CDR2 YSYEKL. V was clipped by 4 bases and J by 5 bases; unmatched bases: 17. This CDR3 is 18 amino acids long. The CDR3 DNA is TGCGCCAGCAGCCTGAAAGGAGGCCCCGGACAGGGGAGAACTGAAGCTTTCTTT. It encodes CASSLKGGPGQGRTEAFF.

The chain carries TRBV5-6 and TRBJ2-5; D gene ambiguous. CDR3 length equals 11 residues. Germline V lookup: CDR1 SGHDT, CDR2 YYEEEE. V gave up 2 bases and J gave up 5 bases, with 4 bases separating them. In DNA, the CDR3 is TGTGCCAGCAGCTTTGGCGAGACCCAGTACTTC. Translated, it gives CASSFGETQYF.

The J gene is TRBJ1-2, the V gene TRBV18; tentatively, D is TRBD1 (5 bases). Germline CDR1 KGHSH, CDR2 LQKENI. The ends were cut back, 3 bases at V and 1 base at J, with 21 bases in the middle. The CDR3 has 18 residues. The CDR3 DNA follows: TGTGCCAGCTCACCCGGCTTGGTTGCGAGGGGAGGTAACTATGGCTACACCTTC. It is translated as CASSPGLVARGGNYGYTF.

This clone was found a few times. V usage is TRBV7-6 and J usage is TRBJ2-1; D is ambiguous. Trimming removed 4 bases from V and 7 bases from J, with 8 bases in between. The CDR3 totals 12 residues. CDR1 is SGHVS and CDR2 is FNYEAQ in the germline V gene. The CDR3 coding sequence is TGTGCCAGCAGCTCGGACCAAAATGAGCAGTTCTTC. Its protein is CASSSDQNEQFF.

This clone has a single count. This chain connects TRBV29-1 to TRBJ2-2; D is unclear. Germline CDR1 SQVTM, CDR2 ANQGSEA. V was shortened by 4 bases and J by 1 base, with 4 bases between the two germline ends. The CDR3 runs to 12 residues. In nucleotides, the CDR3 is TGCAGCGTTGGTGGGAACACCGGGGAGCTGTTTTTT. Translation gives CSVGGNTGELFF.

V gene TRBV7-3 combines with J gene TRBJ2-1; 9 nucleotides align to TRBD1. The CDR3 sequence is 15 residues long. V was pared by 6 bases and J by 4 bases, with 7 bases of the junction left unmatched. Germline V lookup: CDR1 SGHTA, CDR2 FQGTGA. The CDR3 DNA follows: TGTGCCAGCAGAGAGCCGGGACAGGGATACAATGAGCAGTTCTTC. Protein product: CASREPGQGYNEQFF. Together with reference TRBV7-3 and TRBJ2-1, the CDR3 gives the full variable domain: GAGVSQTPSNKVTEKGKYVELRCDPISGHTALYWYRQSLGQGPEFLIYFQGTGAADDSGLPNDRFFAVRPEGSVSTLKIQRTERGDSAVYLCASREPGQGYNEQFFGPGTRLTVL.

The rearrangement links TRBV27 to TRBJ2-5; 15 nucleotides match TRBD2. Per germline, CDR1 MNHEY and CDR2 SMNVEV (reference sequence). The V gene end was trimmed by 6 bases and the J gene end by 4 bases; junction bases not matched to a gene: 9. The CDR3 sequence is 17 residues long. CDR3 sequence: CASRLNGGLAGGETQYF. The CDR3 DNA reads TGTGCCAGCAGACTCAACGGGGGACTAGCGGGGGGAGAGACCCAGTACTTC.

This rearrangement joins TRBV6-6 to TRBJ2-4; 7 bases are a match to TRBD1. Germline lookup yields CDR1 MNHNY and CDR2 SVGAGI (reference sequence). CDR3 length: 14 residues. J lost 1 base, V lost 4 bases, and 1 base had no gene match. The CDR3 here is CASSSTGAKNIQYF. CDR3 sequence (DNA): TGTGCCAGCAGTTCGACAGGGGCCAAAAACATTCAGTACTTC.

The chain links TRBV29-1 to TRBJ1-2; TRBD1 matches 7 bases. Trimming took 7 bases from V and 4 from J; bases not matched to a gene: 15. The V gene's germline CDR1 is SQVTM and CDR2 ANQGSEA. The CDR3 is made up of 15 amino acids. The CDR3 sequence: CSAGRLPRQGYGYTF. The CDR3 DNA is TGCAGCGCTGGCCGCCTTCCGAGACAGGGCTATGGCTACACCTTC. The whole variable domain, filled in from reference TRBV29-1 and TRBJ1-2, reads SAVISQKPSRDICQRGTSLTIQCQVDSQVTMMFWYRQQPGQSLTLIATANQGSEATYESGFVIDKFPISRPNLTFSTLTVSNMSPEDSSIYLCSAGRLPRQGYGYTFGSGTRLTVV.

This clone was observed a few times. This chain connects TRBV28 to TRBJ1-2; a possible D gene is TRBD1 (5 bases). The V gene lost 5 bases and the J gene lost 4 bases, with 23 bases spanning the gap. Germline CDR1 MDHEN, CDR2 SYDVKM. The CDR3 length is 17 residues. This CDR3 reads CASSPRGIRGRVYGYTF. The CDR3 nucleotides read TGTGCCAGCAGTCCCCGGGGGATCCGAGGCAGAGTCTATGGCTACACCTTC.

The chain employs TRBV28 and TRBJ1-2; D possibly corresponds to TRBD1 (6 bases). The CDR3 loop spans 13 amino acids. The V gene lost 11 bases and the J gene lost 3 bases, with 16 bases spanning the gap. In germline, CDR1 is MDHEN, CDR2 SYDVKM. In DNA, the CDR3 is TGTGCCGAGAAGGGGGGGGCCGACTATGGCTACACCTTC. Translation: CAEKGGADYGYTF.

The chain employs TRBV11-2 and TRBJ1-6, with TRBD1 as a possible D gene (5 bases). The CDR3 runs to 17 residues. The germline V and J ends were trimmed by 4 bases and 6 bases, with 19 bases remaining between them. Germline loops: CDR1 SGHAT, CDR2 FQNNGV. Here the CDR3 DNA reads TGTGCCAGCAGCTCCCGCACGACAGCCGGCGGTAATTCACCCCTCCACTTT. Its protein is CASSSRTTAGGNSPLHF.